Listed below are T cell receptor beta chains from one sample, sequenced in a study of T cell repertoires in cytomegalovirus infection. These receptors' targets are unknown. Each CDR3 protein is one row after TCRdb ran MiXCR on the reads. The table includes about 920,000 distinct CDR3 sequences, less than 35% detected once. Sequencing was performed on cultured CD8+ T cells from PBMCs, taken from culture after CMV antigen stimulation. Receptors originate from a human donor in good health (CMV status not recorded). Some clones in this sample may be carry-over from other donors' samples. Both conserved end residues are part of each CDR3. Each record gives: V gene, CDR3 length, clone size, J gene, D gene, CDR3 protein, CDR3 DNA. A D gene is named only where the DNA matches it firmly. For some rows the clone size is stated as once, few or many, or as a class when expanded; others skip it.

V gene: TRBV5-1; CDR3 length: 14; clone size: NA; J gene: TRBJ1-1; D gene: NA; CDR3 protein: CASSLIPVDTEAFF; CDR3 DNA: TGCGCCAGCAGCTTGATTCCAGTAGACACTGAAGCTTTCTTT
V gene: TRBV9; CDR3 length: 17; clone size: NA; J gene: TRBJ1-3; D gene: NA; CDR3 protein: CASSVRHPQRPGNTIYF; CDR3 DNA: TGTGCCAGCAGCGTTCGACATCCCCAAAGGCCTGGAAACACCATATATTTT
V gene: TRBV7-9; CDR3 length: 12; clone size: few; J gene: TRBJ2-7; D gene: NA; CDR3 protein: CASSGNKYEQYF; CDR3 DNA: TGTGCCAGCAGCGGAAACAAATACGAGCAGTACTTC
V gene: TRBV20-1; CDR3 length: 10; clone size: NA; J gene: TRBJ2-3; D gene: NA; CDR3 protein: CSAARDTQYF; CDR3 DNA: TGCAGTGCTGCCAGGGATACGCAGTATTTT
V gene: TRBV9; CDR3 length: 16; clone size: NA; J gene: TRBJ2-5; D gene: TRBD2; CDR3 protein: CASSVEPTSGEETQYF; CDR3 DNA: TGTGCCAGCAGCGTAGAACCCACTAGCGGGGAAGAGACCCAGTACTTC
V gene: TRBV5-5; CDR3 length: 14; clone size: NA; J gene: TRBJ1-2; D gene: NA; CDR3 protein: CASSSVRRNYGYTF; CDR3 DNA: TGTGCCAGCAGCTCGGTGAGGCGTAACTATGGCTACACCTTC
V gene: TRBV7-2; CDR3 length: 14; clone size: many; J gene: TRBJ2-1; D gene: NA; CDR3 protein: CASSLGSRWDEQFF; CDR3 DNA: TGTGCCAGCAGCTTAGGGTCCAGGTGGGATGAGCAGTTCTTC
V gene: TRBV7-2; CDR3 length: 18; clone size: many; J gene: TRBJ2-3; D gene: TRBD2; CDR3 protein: CASRPGIAGGRSTDTQYF; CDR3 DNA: TGTGCCAGCAGACCGGGGATAGCGGGGGGGCGAAGCACAGATACGCAGTATTTT
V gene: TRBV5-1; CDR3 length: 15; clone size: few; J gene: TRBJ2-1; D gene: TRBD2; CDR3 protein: CASRNIAGRADEQFF; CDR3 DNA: TGCGCCAGCAGAAACATAGCGGGACGAGCGGATGAGCAGTTCTTC
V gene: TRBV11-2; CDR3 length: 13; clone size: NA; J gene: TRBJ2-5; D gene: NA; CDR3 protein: CASSSVGQETQYF; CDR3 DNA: TGTGCCAGCAGCTCAGTTGGCCAAGAGACCCAGTACTTC
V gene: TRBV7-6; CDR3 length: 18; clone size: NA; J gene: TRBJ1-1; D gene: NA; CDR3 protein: CASSPGARAVGVNTEAFF; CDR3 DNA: TGTGCCAGCAGCCCAGGGGCTCGAGCTGTTGGTGTGAACACTGAAGCTTTCTTT
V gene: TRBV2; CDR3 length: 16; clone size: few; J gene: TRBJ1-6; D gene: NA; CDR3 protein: CASSDDGSSYNSPLHF; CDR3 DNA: TGTGCCAGCAGTGATGACGGGAGCTCCTATAATTCACCCCTCCACTTT
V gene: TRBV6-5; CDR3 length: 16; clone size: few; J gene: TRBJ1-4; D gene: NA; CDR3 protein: CASSYGGIPTNEKLFF; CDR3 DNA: TGTGCCAGCAGTTACGGAGGGATCCCAACTAATGAAAAACTGTTTTTT
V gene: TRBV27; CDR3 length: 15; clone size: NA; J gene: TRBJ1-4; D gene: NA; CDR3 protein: CASSPLQGKNEKLFF; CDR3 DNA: TGTGCCAGCAGTCCGTTACAGGGTAAAAATGAAAAACTGTTTTTT
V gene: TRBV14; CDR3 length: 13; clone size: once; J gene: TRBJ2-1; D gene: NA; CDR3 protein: CASSQWTDNEQFF; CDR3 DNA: TGTGCCAGCAGCCAGTGGACAGACAATGAGCAGTTCTTC
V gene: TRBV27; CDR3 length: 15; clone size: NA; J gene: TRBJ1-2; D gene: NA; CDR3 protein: CASRDRRGSNYGYTF; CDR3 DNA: TGTGCCAGCAGGGATAGGAGGGGAAGTAACTATGGCTACACCTTC
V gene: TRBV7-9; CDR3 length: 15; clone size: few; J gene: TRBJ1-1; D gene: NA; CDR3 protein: CASSLEGHANTEAFF; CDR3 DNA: TGTGCCAGCAGCTTAGAGGGGCACGCGAACACTGAAGCTTTCTTT
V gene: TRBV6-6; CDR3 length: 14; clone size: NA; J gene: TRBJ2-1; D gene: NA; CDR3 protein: CASSYPGPSREQFF; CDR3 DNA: TGTGCCAGCAGTTACCCGGGACCTTCTCGTGAGCAGTTCTTC
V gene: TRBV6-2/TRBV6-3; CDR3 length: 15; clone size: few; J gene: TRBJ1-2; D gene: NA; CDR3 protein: CASSSLEDGTYGYTF; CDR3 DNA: TGTGCCAGCAGTTCGTTAGAGGACGGAACCTATGGCTACACCTTC
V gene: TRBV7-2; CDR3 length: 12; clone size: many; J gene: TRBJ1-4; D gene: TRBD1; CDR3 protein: CASSQDDRVVFF; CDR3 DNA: TGTGCCAGCAGCCAGGACGACAGGGTGGTGTTTTTT
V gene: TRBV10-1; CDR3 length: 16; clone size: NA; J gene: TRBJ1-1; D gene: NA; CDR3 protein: CASSYTLQLLTTEAFF; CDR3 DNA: TGCGCCAGCAGTTATACCCTTCAACTGCTGACCACTGAAGCTTTCTTT
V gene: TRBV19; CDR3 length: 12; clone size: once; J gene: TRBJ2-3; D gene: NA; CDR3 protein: CASMTGTDTQYF; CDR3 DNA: TGTGCCAGTATGACAGGCACAGATACGCAGTATTTT
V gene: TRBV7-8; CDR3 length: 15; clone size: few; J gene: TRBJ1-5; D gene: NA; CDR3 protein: CASSLAGGLVQPQHF; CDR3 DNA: TGTGCCAGCAGCTTAGCGGGGGGATTGGTTCAGCCCCAGCATTTT
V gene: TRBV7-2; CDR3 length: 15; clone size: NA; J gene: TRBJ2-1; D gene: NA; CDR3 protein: CASSSRDIVYNEQFF; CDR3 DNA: TGTGCCAGCAGCTCCCGGGACATAGTATACAATGAGCAGTTCTTC
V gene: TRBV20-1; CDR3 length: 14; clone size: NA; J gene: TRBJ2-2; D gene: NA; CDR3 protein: CSAFEDVNTGELFF; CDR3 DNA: TGCAGTGCTTTCGAAGACGTGAACACCGGGGAGCTGTTTTTT
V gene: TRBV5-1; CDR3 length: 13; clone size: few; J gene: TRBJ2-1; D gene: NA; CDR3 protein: CASSLRGPHEQFF; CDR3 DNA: TGCGCCAGCAGCTTGCGGGGGCCTCATGAGCAGTTCTTC